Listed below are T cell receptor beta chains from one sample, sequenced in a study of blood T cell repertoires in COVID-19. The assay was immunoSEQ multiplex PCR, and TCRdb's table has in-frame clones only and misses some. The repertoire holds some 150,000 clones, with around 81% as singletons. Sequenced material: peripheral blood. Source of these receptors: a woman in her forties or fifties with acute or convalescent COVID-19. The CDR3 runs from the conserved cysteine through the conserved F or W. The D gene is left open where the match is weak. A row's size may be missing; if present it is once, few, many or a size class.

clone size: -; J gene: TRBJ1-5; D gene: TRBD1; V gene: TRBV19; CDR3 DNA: TGTGCCAGTAGTATCACAGGGGTCACCCAGCATTTT; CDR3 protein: CASSITGVTQHF
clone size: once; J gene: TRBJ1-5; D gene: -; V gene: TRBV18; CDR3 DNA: TGTGCCAGCTCACCACCGCAGGCAGGCCCTTATAGCAATCAGCCCCAGCATTTT; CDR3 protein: CASSPPQAGPYSNQPQHF
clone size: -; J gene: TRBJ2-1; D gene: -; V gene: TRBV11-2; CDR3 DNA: TGTGCCAGCAGCTTAGCCCCCGGGGGATTTGGAAATGAGCAGTTCTTC; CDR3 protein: CASSLAPGGFGNEQFF
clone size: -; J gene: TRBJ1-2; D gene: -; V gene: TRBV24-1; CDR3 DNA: TGTGCCACCAGTGATCCCTTCAGTGGCTACACCTTC; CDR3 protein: CATSDPFSGYTF
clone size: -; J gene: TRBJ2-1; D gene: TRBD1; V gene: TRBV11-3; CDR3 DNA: TGTGCCAGCAGCTCGACAGGGGGAAATGAGCAGTTCTTC; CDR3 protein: CASSSTGGNEQFF
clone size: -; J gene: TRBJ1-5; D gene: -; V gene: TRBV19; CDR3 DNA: TGTGCCAGTAGTAATGGAGACAAACTACGGGGTCAGCCCCAGCATTTT; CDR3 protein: CASSNGDKLRGQPQHF
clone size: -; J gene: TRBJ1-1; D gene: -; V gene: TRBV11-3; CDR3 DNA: TGTGCCAGCAGCCATAGGGGGTCGGAGACTGAAGCTTTCTTT; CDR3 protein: CASSHRGSETEAFF
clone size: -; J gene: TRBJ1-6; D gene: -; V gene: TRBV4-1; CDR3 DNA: TGCGCCAGCAGCCAAGGAGGGGAGGCGAGCTCCTATAATTCACCCCTCCACTTT; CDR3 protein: CASSQGGEASSYNSPLHF
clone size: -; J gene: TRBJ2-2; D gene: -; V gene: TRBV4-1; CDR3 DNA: TGCGCCAGCAGAGAGAGAGACACCGGGGAGCTGTTTTTT; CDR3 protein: CASRERDTGELFF
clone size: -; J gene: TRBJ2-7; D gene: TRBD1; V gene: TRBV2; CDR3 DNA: TGTGCCAGCAGCGGAGAAGGGACAGGGGGGACCCACGAGCAGTACTTC; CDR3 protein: CASSGEGTGGTHEQYF
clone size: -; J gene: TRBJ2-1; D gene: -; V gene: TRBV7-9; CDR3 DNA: TGTGCCAGCAGCGACTGGTCGGGGTTCAATGAGCAGTTCTTC; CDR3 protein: CASSDWSGFNEQFF
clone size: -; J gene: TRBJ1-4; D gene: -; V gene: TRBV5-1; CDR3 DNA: TGCGCCAGCACTCCAGGGGCGGTGGGTGAAAAACTGTTTTTT; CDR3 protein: CASTPGAVGEKLFF
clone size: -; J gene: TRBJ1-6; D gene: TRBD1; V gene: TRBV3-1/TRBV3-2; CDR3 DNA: TGTGCCAGCAGCCAGGGGACAGGGGATTTTGGATCACCCCTCCACTTT; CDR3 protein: CASSQGTGDFGSPLHF
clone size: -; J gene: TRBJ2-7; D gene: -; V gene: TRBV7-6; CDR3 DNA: TGTGCCAGCAGCGATGGGACTCCATACTCCTACGAGCAGTACTTC; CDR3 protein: CASSDGTPYSYEQYF
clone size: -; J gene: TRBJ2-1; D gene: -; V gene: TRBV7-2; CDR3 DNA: TGTGCCAGCAGCTATAAGTTAGCGGAGGGTCGGGGCTACAATGAGCAGTTCTTC; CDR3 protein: CASSYKLAEGRGYNEQFF
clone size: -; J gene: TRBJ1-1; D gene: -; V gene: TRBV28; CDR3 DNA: TGTGCCAGCACTCGCGACGGTCCGGGTAATGCTTTCTTT; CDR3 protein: CASTRDGPGNAFF
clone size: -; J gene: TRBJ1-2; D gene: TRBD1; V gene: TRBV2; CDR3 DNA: TGTGCCAGCAACAGGGGGGAGGACTATGGCTACACCTTC; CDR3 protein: CASNRGEDYGYTF
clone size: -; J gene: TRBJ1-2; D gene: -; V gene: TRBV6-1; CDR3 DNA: TGTGCCAGCAGTGACCCGACAGAAGCCTATGGCTACACCTTC; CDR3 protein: CASSDPTEAYGYTF
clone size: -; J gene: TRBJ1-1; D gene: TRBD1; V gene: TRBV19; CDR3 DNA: TGTGCCAGTAAGTCTCGACAGGGGGACACTGAAGCTTTCTTT; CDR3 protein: CASKSRQGDTEAFF
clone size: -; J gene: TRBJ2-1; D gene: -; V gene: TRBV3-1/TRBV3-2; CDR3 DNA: TGTGCCAGCAGCCAATTTCTGAGCTCCTACAATGAGCAGTTCTTC; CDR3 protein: CASSQFLSSYNEQFF
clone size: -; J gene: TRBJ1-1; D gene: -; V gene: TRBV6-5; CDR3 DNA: TGTGCCAGCAAGAGGACTGGTGAAGCTTTCTTT; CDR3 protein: CASKRTGEAFF
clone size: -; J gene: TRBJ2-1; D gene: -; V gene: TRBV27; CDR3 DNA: TGTGCCAGCAGTTCCTCGTCGGGTGGTGAGCAGTTCTTC; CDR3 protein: CASSSSSGGEQFF
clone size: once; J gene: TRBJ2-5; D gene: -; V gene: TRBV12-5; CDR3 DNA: TGTGCTAGTGGTTGGCCAGGAGAGACCCAGTACTTC; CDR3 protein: CASGWPGETQYF
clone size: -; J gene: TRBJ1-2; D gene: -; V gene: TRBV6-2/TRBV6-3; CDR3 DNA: TGTGCCAGCAGTGACAGGATTCCGTCTAACTATGGCTACACCTTC; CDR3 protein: CASSDRIPSNYGYTF
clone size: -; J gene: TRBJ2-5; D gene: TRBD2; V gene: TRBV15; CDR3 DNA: TGTGCCACCAGCAGCCCTGCCTATTCTAGCGGTGCGCAGACCCAGTACTTC; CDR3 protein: CATSSPAYSSGAQTQYF
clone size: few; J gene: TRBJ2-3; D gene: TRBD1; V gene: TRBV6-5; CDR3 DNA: TGTGCCACCTTCGCGGCGACAGGGATTACAGATACGCAGTATTTT; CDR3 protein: CATFAATGITDTQYF
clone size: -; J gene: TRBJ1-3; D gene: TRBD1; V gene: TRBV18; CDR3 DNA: TGTGCCAGCTCAACAGGGGGCTCTGGAAACACCATATATTTT; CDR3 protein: CASSTGGSGNTIYF
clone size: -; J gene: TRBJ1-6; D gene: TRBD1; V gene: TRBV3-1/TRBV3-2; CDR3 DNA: TGTGCCAGCAGCCTAGGGACAGGGAGGAATTCACCCCTCCACTTT; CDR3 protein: CASSLGTGRNSPLHF
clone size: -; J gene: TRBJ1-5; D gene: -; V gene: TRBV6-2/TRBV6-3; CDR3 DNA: TGTGCCAGCAGTTACACGCCGGAGGGGCAGCCCCAGCATTTT; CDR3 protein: CASSYTPEGQPQHF
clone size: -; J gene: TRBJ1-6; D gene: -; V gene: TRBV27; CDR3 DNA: TGTGCCAGCGGACAGATCTATAATTCACCCCTCCACTTT; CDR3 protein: CASGQIYNSPLHF
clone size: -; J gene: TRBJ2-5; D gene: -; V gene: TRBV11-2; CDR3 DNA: TGTGCCAGCAGCTTAGTTACAGGTCAGACCCAGTACTTC; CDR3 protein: CASSLVTGQTQYF
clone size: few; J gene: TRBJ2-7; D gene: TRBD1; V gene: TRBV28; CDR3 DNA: TGTGCCAGCAGCACACCCGGGACAGGGCCTCGGGAGCAGTACTTC; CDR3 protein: CASSTPGTGPREQYF
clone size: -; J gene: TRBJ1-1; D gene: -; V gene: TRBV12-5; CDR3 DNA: TGTGCTAGTGGTTTGCCGCCCCCCGAGGGGAGGGACACTGAAGCTTTCTTT; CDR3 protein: CASGLPPPEGRDTEAFF
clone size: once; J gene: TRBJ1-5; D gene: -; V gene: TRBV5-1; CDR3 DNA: TGCGCCAGCAGCTACGATGGGGGGATTGGTTCGCAGCCCCAGCATTTT; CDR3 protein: CASSYDGGIGSQPQHF
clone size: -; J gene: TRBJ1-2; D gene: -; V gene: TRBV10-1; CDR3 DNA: TGCGCCAGCAGTGACCCCAGGGGATTTGACTATGGCTACACCTTC; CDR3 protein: CASSDPRGFDYGYTF